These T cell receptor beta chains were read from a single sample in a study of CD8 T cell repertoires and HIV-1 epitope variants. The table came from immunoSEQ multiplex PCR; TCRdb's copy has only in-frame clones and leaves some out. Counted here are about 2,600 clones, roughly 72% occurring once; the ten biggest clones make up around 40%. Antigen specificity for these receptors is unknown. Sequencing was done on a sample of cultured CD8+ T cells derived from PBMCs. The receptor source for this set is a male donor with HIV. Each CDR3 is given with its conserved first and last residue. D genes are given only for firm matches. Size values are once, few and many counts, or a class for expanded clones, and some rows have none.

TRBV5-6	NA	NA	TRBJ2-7	CASSLGQSSEQYF	TGTGCCAGCAGCTTGGGACAGTCCTCAGAGCAGTACTTC
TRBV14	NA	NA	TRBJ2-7	CASSQEGGAPGTPYEQYF	TGTGCCAGCAGCCAAGAGGGTGGAGCGCCAGGTACCCCCTACGAGCAGTACTTC
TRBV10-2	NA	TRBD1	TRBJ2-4	CASSERYRGGDKNIQYF	TGCGCCAGCAGTGAGCGCTACAGGGGTGGGGACAAAAACATTCAGTACTTC
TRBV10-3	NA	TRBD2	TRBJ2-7	CATSAGGEQYF	TGTGCCACCTCCGCGGGGGGCGAGCAGTACTTC
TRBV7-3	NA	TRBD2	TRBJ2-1	CASSQTSGGVYEQFF	TGTGCCAGCAGCCAGACTAGCGGGGGAGTTTATGAGCAGTTCTTC
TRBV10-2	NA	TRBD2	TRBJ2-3	CASSETLAGTDTQYF	TGCGCCAGCAGTGAAACGCTAGCGGGGACAGATACGCAGTATTTT
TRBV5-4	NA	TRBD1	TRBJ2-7	CASSYIPDRVHEQYF	TGTGCCAGCAGTTATATCCCCGACAGGGTCCACGAGCAGTACTTC
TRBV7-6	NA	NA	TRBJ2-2	CASSLATGELFF	TGTGCCAGCAGCTTAGCGACCGGGGAGCTGTTTTTT
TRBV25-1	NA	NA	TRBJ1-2	CASSDPTEDYGYTF	TGTGCCAGCAGTGATCCGACTGAGGACTATGGCTACACCTTC
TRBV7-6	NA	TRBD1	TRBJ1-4	CASSPGTGGLTNEKLFF	TGTGCCAGCAGCCCGGGGACAGGGGGCTTAACTAATGAAAAACTGTTTTTT
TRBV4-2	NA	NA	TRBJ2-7	CASSPTGGRDEQYF	TGTGCCAGCAGCCCTACAGGCGGGCGGGACGAGCAGTACTTC
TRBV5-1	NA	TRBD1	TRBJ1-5	CASSLEGTGAQPQHF	TGCGCCAGCAGCTTGGAGGGGACAGGGGCCCAGCCCCAGCATTTT
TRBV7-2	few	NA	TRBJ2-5	CASSVTGGEETQYF	TGTGCCAGCAGCGTAACAGGGGGGGAAGAGACCCAGTACTTC
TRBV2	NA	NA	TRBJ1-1	CASSQGNTEAFF	TGTGCCAGCAGCCAGGGGAACACTGAAGCTTTCTTT
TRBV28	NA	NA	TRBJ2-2	CASTPIRASTGELFF	TGTGCCAGCACCCCCATCCGGGCCTCCACCGGGGAGCTGTTTTTT
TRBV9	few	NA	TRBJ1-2	CASSPADARPLYGYTF	TGTGCCAGCAGCCCCGCGGACGCCAGGCCACTCTATGGCTACACCTTC
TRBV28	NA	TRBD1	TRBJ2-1	CASSPGGSEQFF	TGTGCCAGCAGTCCAGGGGGAAGTGAGCAGTTCTTC
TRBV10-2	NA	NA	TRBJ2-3	CASSRGEPDTQYF	TGCGCCAGCAGCAGGGGAGAGCCAGATACGCAGTATTTT
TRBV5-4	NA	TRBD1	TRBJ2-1	CASRPGQGTFNEQFF	TGTGCCAGCAGACCAGGACAGGGAACATTTAATGAGCAGTTCTTC
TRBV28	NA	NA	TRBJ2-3	CASSLLGGMDTQYF	TGTGCCAGCAGTTTATTGGGGGGAATGGATACGCAGTATTTT
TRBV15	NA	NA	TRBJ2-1	CATSSRLGGALVEQFF	TGTGCCACCAGCAGTCGCCTCGGGGGCGCATTGGTGGAGCAGTTCTTC
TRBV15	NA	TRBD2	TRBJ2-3	CATSSLAGGRGTQYF	TGTGCCACCAGCAGCCTAGCGGGGGGGCGAGGTACGCAGTATTTT
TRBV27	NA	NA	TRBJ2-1	CASSPLSYNEQFF	TGTGCCAGCAGTCCCCTAAGTTACAATGAGCAGTTCTTC
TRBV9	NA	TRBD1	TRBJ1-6	CASSVDKGTGSGGNSPLHF	TGTGCCAGCAGCGTAGACAAAGGGACAGGCTCTGGGGGGAATTCACCCCTCCACTTT
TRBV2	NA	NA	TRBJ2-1	CASSIYEQFF	TGTGCCAGCAGTATTTATGAGCAGTTCTTC
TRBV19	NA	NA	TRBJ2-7	CASSQDRLTGEQYF	TGTGCCAGTAGTCAAGACAGGTTAACAGGGGAGCAGTACTTC
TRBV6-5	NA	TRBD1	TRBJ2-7	CASSYLTGEREQYF	TGTGCCAGCAGTTACTTGACAGGGGAGCGAGAGCAGTACTTC
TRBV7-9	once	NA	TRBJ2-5	CASSSTQGLETQYF	TGTGCCAGCAGCTCGACCCAGGGTTTAGAGACCCAGTACTTC
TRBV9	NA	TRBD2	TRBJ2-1	CASGGLAGGQRSYNEQFF	TGTGCCAGCGGAGGACTAGCGGGGGGGCAACGGTCCTACAATGAGCAGTTCTTC
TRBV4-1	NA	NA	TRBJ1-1	CASSSLFFGQNTEAFF	TGCGCCAGCAGCTCCCTTTTTTTTGGACAGAACACTGAAGCTTTCTTT
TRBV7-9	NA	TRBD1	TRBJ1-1	CATRQGGNTEAFF	TGTGCCACTCGACAGGGCGGGAACACTGAAGCTTTCTTT
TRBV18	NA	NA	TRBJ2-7	CASSPRETSSSYEQYF	TGTGCCAGCTCACCACGGGAAACCTCCAGCTCCTACGAGCAGTACTTC
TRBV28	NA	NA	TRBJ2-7	CASNSRRSGRYEQYF	TGTGCCAGCAACTCTAGGAGGAGCGGCCGCTACGAGCAGTACTTC
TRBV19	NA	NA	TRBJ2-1	CASSLSALNNEQFF	TGTGCCAGTAGCCTCTCGGCCCTCAACAATGAGCAGTTCTTC
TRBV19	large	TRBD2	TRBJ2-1	CASSIQPGLAGDFLDEQFF	TGTGCCAGTAGTATACAGCCGGGACTAGCGGGAGATTTCTTAGATGAGCAGTTCTTC
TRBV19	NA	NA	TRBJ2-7	CASGGLGYEQYF	TGTGCCAGTGGGGGCCTGGGCTACGAGCAGTACTTC
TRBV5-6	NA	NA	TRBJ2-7	CASSFAEYEQYF	TGTGCCAGCAGCTTCGCCGAGTACGAGCAGTACTTC
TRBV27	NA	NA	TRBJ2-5	CASSSAGIDQETQYF	TGTGCCAGCAGCTCCGCCGGGATAGATCAAGAGACCCAGTACTTC
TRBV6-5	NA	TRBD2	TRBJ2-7	CASSYSTSGASYEQYF	TGTGCCAGCAGTTACTCGACTAGCGGGGCATCCTACGAGCAGTACTTC
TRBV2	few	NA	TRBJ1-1	CASSDWGNTEAFF	TGTGCCAGCAGTGACTGGGGGAACACTGAAGCTTTCTTT
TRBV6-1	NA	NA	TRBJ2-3	CASSELRVVSTDTQYF	TGTGCCAGCAGTGAACTGCGGGTAGTGAGCACAGATACGCAGTATTTT
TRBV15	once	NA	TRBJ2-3	CATSREGAGDTQYF	TGTGCCACCAGCAGGGAGGGGGCTGGAGATACGCAGTATTTT
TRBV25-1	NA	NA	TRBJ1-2	CASSESGFVYGYTF	TGTGCCAGCAGTGAATCGGGGTTTGTCTATGGCTACACCTTC
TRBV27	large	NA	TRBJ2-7	CASSVSSGTVSYEQYF	TGTGCCAGCAGTGTATCCTCCGGGACGGTGTCCTACGAGCAGTACTTC
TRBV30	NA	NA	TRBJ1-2	CAWSPGGTRGYTF	TGTGCCTGGAGCCCCGGCGGGACGAGGGGCTACACCTTC
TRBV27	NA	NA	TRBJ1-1	CASSPGGTEAFF	TGTGCCAGCAGTCCTGGGGGGACTGAAGCTTTCTTT
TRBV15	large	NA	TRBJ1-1	CATSRDRAPNTEAFF	TGTGCCACCAGCAGAGATAGGGCGCCAAACACTGAAGCTTTCTTT
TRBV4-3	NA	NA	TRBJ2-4	CASSQVKETVWVAKNIQYF	TGCGCCAGCAGCCAAGTCAAGGAGACAGTGTGGGTAGCCAAAAACATTCAGTACTTC
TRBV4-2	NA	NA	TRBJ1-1	CASSQGNDGVRNTEAFF	TGTGCCAGCAGCCAAGGAAACGACGGGGTAAGGAACACTGAAGCTTTCTTT
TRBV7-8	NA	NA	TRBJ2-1	CASSLYRYNEQFF	TGTGCCAGCAGTCTCTACCGGTACAATGAGCAGTTCTTC
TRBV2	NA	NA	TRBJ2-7	CASRAQSSSYEQYF	TGTGCCAGCAGGGCACAGAGCAGCTCCTACGAGCAGTACTTC
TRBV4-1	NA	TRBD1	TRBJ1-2	CASSQAQGAHGYTF	TGCGCCAGCAGCCAGGCCCAGGGGGCACATGGCTACACCTTC
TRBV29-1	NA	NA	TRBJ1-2	CSVEVRDYYGYTF	TGCAGCGTTGAAGTCCGGGACTACTATGGCTACACCTTC